Below, 17 T cell receptor beta chains from the same sample are listed, as sequenced in a study of healthy donors' naive CD4 and CD8 T cells. TCR libraries were built from 450 to 650 ng of total RNA by linear amplification. A single record per CDR3 protein comes from TCRdb applying MiXCR to the reads. The sample contains roughly 200,000 distinct CDR3 sequences, 65% to 75% of which appear only once. The specimen was naive CD4+ and CD8+ T cells sorted from blood, pooled from several donors. All receptors come from a pool of human donors in good health; the sample pools cells from several healthy donors.

The V and J genes are TRBV29-1 and TRBJ2-2, with 12 bases matching TRBD2. The CDR3 loop spans 16 amino acids. Losses at the gene ends were 4 bases for V and 7 bases for J; bases not matched to a gene: 10. The germline CDR1 and CDR2 sequences are SQVTM and ANQGSEA. CDR3 sequence (DNA): TGCAGCGTTGGAGGGTCCACTAGCGGGAGGAGCGGGGAGCTGTTTTTT. It translates to CSVGGSTSGRSGELFF.

This clonotype was seen only a few times. This chain connects TRBV15 to TRBJ2-1, with 10 positions matching TRBD2. The germline CDR1 and CDR2 sequences are LNHNV and YYDKDF (reference sequence). V lost 5 bases and J lost 5; bases outside the gene matches: 9. There are 16 residues in the CDR3. CDR3 region: CATSPQREGLNNEQFF. CDR3 DNA sequence: TGTGCCACCAGCCCCCAGCGGGAGGGCCTTAACAATGAGCAGTTCTTC.

This sequence joins TRBV5-4 and TRBJ2-5; TRBD2 matches at 7 bases. Trimming at V came to 3 bases and at J to 3 bases, leaving 14 bases not matched to a gene. This CDR3 is 17 amino acids long. The germline V gene encodes CDR1 SGHNT and CDR2 YYREEE (reference sequence). CDR3: CASSSEGEGSVKETQYF. Written as DNA, the CDR3 is TGTGCCAGCAGCTCGGAAGGGGAGGGCTCGGTGAAAGAGACCCAGTACTTC.

This chain uses TRBV5-5 with TRBJ2-7; 8 nucleotides line up with TRBD1. This CDR3 has 14 residues. Germline V gene data show CDR1 as SGHKS and CDR2 as YYEKEE (reference sequence). J lost 1 base, V lost 4 bases, and 4 bases had no gene match. The CDR3 sequence: CASSTGQGSYEQYF. The CDR3 DNA sequence: TGTGCCAGCAGCACCGGACAGGGATCCTACGAGCAGTACTTC.

The chain employs TRBV27 and TRBJ1-1; D is unresolved. V lost 7 bases to trimming and J lost 4 bases, with 16 bases between them. The CDR3 consists of 14 residues. Germline lookup yields CDR1 MNHEY and CDR2 SMNVEV (reference sequence). Here the CDR3 DNA reads TGTGCCAGCACCATGAGAGGGCGCAGCACTGAAGCTTTCTTT. It specifies CASTMRGRSTEAFF.

In DNA, the CDR3 is TGTGCCAGCAGCCAACAGTCCTACGAGCAGTACTTC. It translates to CASSQQSYEQYF. This chain links TRBV6-2 or TRBV6-3 with TRBJ2-7; D not certain. The CDR3 consists of 12 residues. V was cut by 6 bases and J by 1 base, with 7 bases left in between. Germline V gene lookup returns CDR1 MNHEY and CDR2 SVGEGT.

This chain connects TRBV7-8 to TRBJ2-5; the match to TRBD1 covers 8 bases. In germline, CDR1 is SGHVS, CDR2 FQNEAQ. V gave up 4 bases and J gave up 2 bases; unmatched junction bases: 6. The CDR3 has 15 residues. The CDR3 sequence: CASSSWTGRQETQYF. The CDR3 DNA reads TGTGCCAGCAGCTCTTGGACAGGGCGGCAAGAGACCCAGTACTTC.

As to this clonotype: The junction shows a germline mismatch at one end, possibly a read error. V and J are TRBV12-3 or TRBV12-4 and TRBJ2-4; 8 nucleotides line up with TRBD2. The length of the CDR3 is 14 residues. The CDR3 nucleotides are TGTGCCAGCAGTCCCGGACTAGCCCAAAACATTCAGTACTTC. It yields the protein CASSPGLAQNIQYF.

The chain links TRBV4-1 to TRBJ2-3, with TRBD2 as a possible D gene (5 bases). The CDR3 runs 14 residues. Germline V CDR1 and CDR2: MGHRA, YSYEKL. The germline V and J ends were trimmed by 2 bases and 10 bases, with 16 bases remaining between them. CDR3 sequence (DNA): TGCGCCAGCAGCCAAAGGTGGTCAGCCGGGGCGCAGTATTTT. Translation gives CASSQRWSAGAQYF.

This chain joins TRBV15 and TRBJ2-1; 9 positions match TRBD2. The CDR3 length is 17 residues. Germline CDR1 reads LNHNV; CDR2 reads YYDKDF (reference sequence). Losses at the gene ends were 0 bases for V and 6 bases for J; bases not matched to a gene: 9. CDR3 sequence reads: CATSREIAGGPPNEQFF. The CDR3 DNA sequence: TGTGCCACCAGCAGAGAGATCGCGGGAGGGCCCCCCAATGAGCAGTTCTTC.

The V gene is TRBV30, the J gene TRBJ2-7; the D is unclear. Germline loops: CDR1 GTSNPN, CDR2 SVGIG (reference sequence). The CDR3 runs 13 residues. Trimming removed 4 bases from V and 5 bases from J, with 15 bases in between. This chain's CDR3 is CAWNALVGNEQYF. DNA of the CDR3: TGTGCCTGGAATGCCCTGGTTGGGAACGAGCAGTACTTC.

V and J are TRBV4-2 and TRBJ2-7, with 10 bases fitting TRBD1. V lost 4 bases to trimming and J lost 3 bases; unmatched junction nucleotides: 3. The CDR3 has 14 residues. The germline CDR1 and CDR2 sequences are LGHNA and YNFKEQ. CDR3 in DNA: TGTGCCAGCAGCCTCCGGGACAGGGGCTACGAGCAGTACGTC. As protein: CASSLRDRGYEQYV.

The rearrangement joins TRBV29-1 to TRBJ1-1; perhaps TRBD1 as D (5 bases). This CDR3 region has 12 residues. Germline CDR1 is SQVTM and CDR2 is ANQGSEA. Trimming took off 5 bases at V and 1 base at J, with 8 bases between the two ends. CDR3 sequence reads: CSVSTGNTEAFF. The DNA for the CDR3 is TGCAGCGTTTCAACAGGGAACACTGAAGCTTTCTTT.

This clonotype was observed a handful of times. This chain joins TRBV15 and TRBJ1-2; D gene uncertain. In germline, CDR1 is LNHNV, CDR2 YYDKDF (reference sequence). The CDR3 has 11 residues. V lost 10 bases, J lost 8 bases, and 14 bases lay in between. The CDR3 protein is CAIGGLSGYTF. The CDR3 nucleotides are TGTGCCATAGGTGGACTGTCGGGCTACACCTTC. Full variable domain (outside the CDR3, taken from reference TRBV15 and TRBJ1-2): DAMVIQNPRYQVTQFGKPVTLSCSQTLNHNVMYWYQQKSSQAPKLLFHYYDKDFNNEADTPDNFQSRRPNTSFCFLDIRSPGLGDTAMYLCAIGGLSGYTFGSGTRLTVV.

The chain employs TRBV29-1 and TRBJ1-6, with 7 bases identical to TRBD1. Trimming removed 6 bases from V and 4 bases from J; junction bases left unmatched: 6. CDR1 SQVTM and CDR2 ANQGSEA come from the germline V gene. This CDR3 is 14 amino acids long. The CDR3 DNA sequence: TGCAGCGTCGGGGAGGGGGCGTATAATTCACCCCTCCACTTT. The encoded protein is CSVGEGAYNSPLHF.

This clonotype was recorded a few times. CDR3 nucleotides: TGCAGCGTTGAGGGGACAGGGGGAAGGAATGAGCAGTTCTTC. Translation gives CSVEGTGGRNEQFF. This chain uses TRBV29-1 with TRBJ2-1; 11 bases line up with TRBD1. Looked up from germline, CDR1 is SQVTM and CDR2 is ANQGSEA. Trimming removed 3 bases from V and 7 bases from J; junction bases left unmatched: 5. The CDR3 runs to 14 residues.

The chain uses TRBV19 and TRBJ2-1; 9 positions match TRBD2. This CDR3 has 15 amino acids. Germline CDR1 LNHDA, CDR2 SQIVND (reference sequence). V lost 7 bases and J lost 6; bases outside the gene matches: 10. The CDR3 bases are TGTGCCAGTATCATGACTAGCGGAGGGGCCAATGAGCAGTTCTTC. Translating gives CASIMTSGGANEQFF.